Presented here are 16 T cell receptor beta chains from one specimen sequenced in a study of CD8+CD57+ T cells in acquired aplastic anemia. Sequencing involved patients with CD8+CD57+ cell expansion previously shown by flow cytometry. Genomic DNA constituted the template upon which TCR beta VDJ and CDR3 profiling was performed. TCRdb processed the reads anew with MiXCR; each CDR3 protein has one entry. The data hold 250,000 to 300,000 distinct CDR3 sequences, with approximately 57% observed a single time. Sequencing used sorted CD4+, CD8+, or CD8+CD57+ T cells (not recorded which) from PBMCs. These receptor sequences come from a human donor with aplastic anemia.

The chain combines TRBV9 with TRBJ2-5; a possible D gene is TRBD2 (7 bases). V shed 4 bases and J shed 3 bases, with 16 bases lying between them. The CDR3 loop spans 15 amino acids. CDR1 SGDLS and CDR2 YYNGEE come from the germline V gene. The CDR3 DNA reads as TGTGCCAGCAGCCAAAGGGGGGGCGTAAAAGAGACCCAGTACTTC. Translated, it gives CASSQRGGVKETQYF.

The chain couples TRBV9 to TRBJ2-3; 7 bases are shared with TRBD2. Unmatched junction bases numbered 4, after V lost 0 bases and J lost 6 bases. The CDR3 totals 14 residues. The germline V gene has CDR1 SGDLS and CDR2 YYNGEE. The CDR3 spells CASSVEASGDTQYF. CDR3 in DNA: TGTGCCAGCAGCGTAGAGGCTAGCGGCGATACGCAGTATTTT.

The table lists this clonotype with many counts. The chain has TRBV7-6 and TRBJ2-5; TRBD2 matches 9 bases. CDR1 and CDR2 from the germline V gene are SGHVS and FNYEAQ. V lost 0 bases to trimming and J lost 5 bases; unmatched junction nucleotides: 7. The CDR3 contains 16 residues. The chain's CDR3 is CASSLASSGRWETQYF. CDR3 DNA sequence: TGTGCCAGCAGCTTAGCGAGCAGCGGGAGGTGGGAGACCCAGTACTTC. Full variable domain (remainder filled in from reference TRBV7-6 and TRBJ2-5): GAGVSQSPRYKVTKRGQDVALRCDPISGHVSLYWYRQALGQGPEFLTYFNYEAQQDKSGLPNDRFSAERPEGSISTLTIQRTEQRDSAMYRCASSLASSGRWETQYFGPGTRLLVL.

This chain uses TRBV5-1 with TRBJ2-1, with 10 bases fitting TRBD2. There are 14 residues in the CDR3. V shed 4 bases and J 4 bases; nucleotides not matched to a gene: 2. Germline loops: CDR1 SGHRS, CDR2 YFSETQ. CDR3 sequence (DNA): TGCGCCAGCAGCCCTAGCGGGGGTTACAATGAGCAGTTCTTC. As protein: CASSPSGGYNEQFF.

V gene TRBV29-1 combines with J gene TRBJ2-7, with 7 bases that match TRBD2. Germline V lookup: CDR1 SQVTM, CDR2 ANQGSEA. The trim removed 6 bases at V and 2 bases at J, leaving 7 bases unmatched. CDR3 length: 13 amino acids. The CDR3 here is CSVYGEGPYEQYF. DNA for the CDR3: TGCAGCGTGTACGGGGAGGGCCCCTACGAGCAGTACTTC.

This clonotype has just one count. The chain joins TRBV19 to TRBJ2-1; D is unresolved. CDR1 LNHDA and CDR2 SQIVND come from the germline V gene (reference sequence). This CDR3 spans 13 amino acids. V was trimmed by 3 bases and J by 4 bases, leaving 7 bases between them. CDR3 nucleotide sequence: TGTGCCAGTAGTATCAGTATATACAATGAGCAGTTCTTC. This codes for CASSISIYNEQFF.

The V call is TRBV2, the J call TRBJ1-1; the D gene is possibly TRBD1 (5 bases). The germline V gene has CDR1 SNHLY and CDR2 FYNNEI. V was trimmed by 0 bases and J by 3 bases, leaving 11 bases between them. The CDR3 is made up of 15 amino acids. CDR3 protein: CASSEAPGVDTEAFF. CDR3 bases: TGTGCCAGCAGTGAAGCGCCGGGGGTGGACACTGAAGCTTTCTTT.

This clonotype was seen many times. The chain links TRBV14 to TRBJ2-7, with 8 bases lining up with TRBD2. This CDR3 comprises 14 residues. Germline V gives CDR1 SGHDN, CDR2 FVKESK. Trimming removed 0 bases from V and 6 bases from J; junction bases left unmatched: 4. DNA for the CDR3: TGTGCCAGCAGCCAAGAGGCGCGGGGGGCCGAGCAGTACTTC. Translation: CASSQEARGAEQYF.

This clonotype was observed at least ten times. V is TRBV20-1 and J is TRBJ2-7, with a possible D match to TRBD1 (6 bases). Trimming stripped 2 bases from V and 2 bases from J, with 10 bases between. The CDR3 runs to 13 residues. Germline V gives CDR1 DFQATT, CDR2 SNEGSKA (reference sequence). Written as DNA, the CDR3 is TGCAGTGCTAGACTGGGACAAGCCTACGAGCAGTACTTC. Amino acid sequence: CSARLGQAYEQYF.

The V call is TRBV7-2, the J call TRBJ1-1, with D unclear. The CDR3 has 13 amino acids. V lost 4 bases and J lost 1, with 7 bases in between. The germline V gene encodes CDR1 SGHTA and CDR2 FQGNSA. For the CDR3, the DNA is TGTGCCAGCAGCTCATCAGGGAACACTGAAGCTTTCTTT. Its translation is CASSSSGNTEAFF.

Only a few counts were recorded for this clonotype. The chain employs TRBV7-2 and TRBJ1-2, with D possibly matching TRBD1 (5 bases). V was trimmed by 6 bases and J by 7 bases, leaving 18 bases between them. Germline loops: CDR1 SGHTA, CDR2 FQGNSA. This CDR3 is 14 amino acids long. The CDR3 reads CASRKIAGRGGYTF. The CDR3 DNA reads as TGTGCCAGCAGGAAAATCGCAGGGAGGGGTGGCTACACCTTC.

The DNA of the CDR3 is TGCAGTGCTAGAAGGAAAAACAGGGGGACTAACTATGGCTACACCTTC. It is translated as CSARRKNRGTNYGYTF. This chain joins TRBV20-1 and TRBJ1-2; 8 bases are a match to TRBD1. The length of the CDR3 is 16 residues. V lost 2 bases, J lost 0 bases, and 8 bases stayed unmatched. Germline values: CDR1 DFQATT, CDR2 SNEGSKA (reference sequence).

The sample holds many counts of this clonotype. Written as DNA, the CDR3 is TGTGCCAGCACCCCGGGCAGCTCTGGAAACACCATATATTTT. It encodes CASTPGSSGNTIYF. This chain links TRBV6-5 with TRBJ1-3; D uncertain. CDR3 size: 14 residues. With 7 bases removed from V and 0 bases from J, the gap between germline ends came to 10 bases. CDR1 is MNHEY, CDR2 SVGAGI, per germline.

This clonotype was picked up a small number of times. This chain links TRBV20-1 with TRBJ2-7, with a tentative D call TRBD2 (6 bases). Between the trimmed V and J ends, which lost 1 base and 2 bases, there was a span of 12 bases. CDR1 DFQATT and CDR2 SNEGSKA come from the germline V gene (reference sequence). This CDR3 is built from 14 residues. As DNA, the CDR3 is TGCAGTGCTAGAGGCGCAGGGACTGCCTACGAGCAGTACTTC. It is translated as CSARGAGTAYEQYF.

This clonotype was observed once. The genes are TRBV12-3 or TRBV12-4 and TRBJ1-1; D call uncertain. This CDR3 comprises 12 residues. V lost 6 bases and J 12 bases, leaving 17 bases between the germline ends. Here the CDR3 reads CASRNTGPSPFF. DNA of the CDR3: TGTGCCAGCAGAAATACCGGTCCCTCGCCTTTCTTT.

About this clonotype: An end of the junction does not agree with germline; a read error may underlie this. The V call is TRBV10-2, the J call TRBJ1-6; 10 positions agree with TRBD1. The CDR3 has 13 amino acids. Germline V CDR1 and CDR2: WSHSY, SAAADI. The CDR3 reads CASSDRGHSPLHF. CDR3 nucleotide sequence: TGTGCCAGCAGTGACAGGGGGCATTCACCCCTCCACTTT.